This T cell receptor (beta chain) was recorded in a study of T cell responses to AZD1222 COVID-19 vaccine. Study-wide background: Researchers grouped second doses given at about 4 or about 12 weeks into one pool.

There are 12 residues in the CDR3. V lost 5 bases and J lost 2, with 4 bases in between. Method: immunoSEQ multiplex PCR; TCRdb's copy keeps in-frame clones and lacks some. The profile covers 250,000 or so clones, with 80% to 95% appearing a single time and roughly 0.51% taken by the ten largest. The study's findings and limits: Dominant CD4 TCR responses targeted spike regions 160-218 and 743-854. Receipt of two AZD1222 doses was followed by a rise in Spike-specific TCR breadth and depth. Targets within unmutated variant regions were reportedly found for nearly half of spike-specific TCRs.

Of note for this clone: The antigen remains unidentified.

Sequencing used peripheral blood, obtained on day 0 of AZD1222 vaccination. This sequence originates from an adult in good health. This chain joins TRBV12-3 or TRBV12-4 and TRBJ1-3; D unresolved. Written as DNA, the CDR3 is TGTGCCAGCAGTGATACTGGAAACACCATATATTTT. It encodes CASSDTGNTIYF.